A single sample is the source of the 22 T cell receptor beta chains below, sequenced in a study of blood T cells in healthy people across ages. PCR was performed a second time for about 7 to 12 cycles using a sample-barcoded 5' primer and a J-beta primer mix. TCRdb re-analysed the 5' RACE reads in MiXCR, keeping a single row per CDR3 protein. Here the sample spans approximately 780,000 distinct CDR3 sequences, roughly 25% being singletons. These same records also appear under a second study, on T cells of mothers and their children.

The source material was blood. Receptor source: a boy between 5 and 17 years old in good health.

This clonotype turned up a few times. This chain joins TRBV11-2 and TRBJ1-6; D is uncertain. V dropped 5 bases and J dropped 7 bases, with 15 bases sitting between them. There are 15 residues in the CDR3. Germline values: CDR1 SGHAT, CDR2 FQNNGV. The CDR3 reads CASSTHPGWNSPLHF. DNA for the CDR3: TGTGCCAGCAGCACCCATCCGGGTTGGAATTCACCCCTCCACTTT. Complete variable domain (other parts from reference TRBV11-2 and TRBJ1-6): EAGVAQSPRYKIIEKRQSVAFWCNPISGHATLYWYQQILGQGPKLLIQFQNNGVVDDSQLPKDRFSAERLKGVDSTLKIQPAKLEDSAVYLCASSTHPGWNSPLHFGNGTRLTVT.

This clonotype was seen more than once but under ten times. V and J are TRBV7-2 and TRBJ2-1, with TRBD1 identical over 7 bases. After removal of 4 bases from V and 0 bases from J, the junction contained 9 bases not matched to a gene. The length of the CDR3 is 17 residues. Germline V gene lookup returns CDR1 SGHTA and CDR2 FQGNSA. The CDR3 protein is CASSSLPQGPSYNEQFF. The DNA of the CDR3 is TGTGCCAGCAGCTCACTACCACAGGGGCCCTCCTACAATGAGCAGTTCTTC.

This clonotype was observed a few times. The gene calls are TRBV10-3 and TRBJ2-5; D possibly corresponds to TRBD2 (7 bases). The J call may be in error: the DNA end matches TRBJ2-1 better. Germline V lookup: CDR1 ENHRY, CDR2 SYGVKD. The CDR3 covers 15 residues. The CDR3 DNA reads TGTGCCATCAGTGAGGAGGAGGGGGGGTGGAATGAGCAGTTCTTC. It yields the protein CAISEEEGGWNEQFF.

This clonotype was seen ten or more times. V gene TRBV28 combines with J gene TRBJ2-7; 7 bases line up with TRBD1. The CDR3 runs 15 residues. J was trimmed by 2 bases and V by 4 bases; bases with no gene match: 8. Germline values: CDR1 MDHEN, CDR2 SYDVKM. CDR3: CASSSQGIRPYEQYF. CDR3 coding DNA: TGTGCCAGCAGTTCACAGGGGATCCGCCCCTACGAGCAGTACTTC.

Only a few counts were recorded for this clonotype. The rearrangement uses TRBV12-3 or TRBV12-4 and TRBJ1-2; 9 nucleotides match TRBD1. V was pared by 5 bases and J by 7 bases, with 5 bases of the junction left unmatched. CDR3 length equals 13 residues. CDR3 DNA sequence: TGTGCCAGCAGTCTGCGACAGGGGGGTGGCTACACCTTC. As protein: CASSLRQGGGYTF.

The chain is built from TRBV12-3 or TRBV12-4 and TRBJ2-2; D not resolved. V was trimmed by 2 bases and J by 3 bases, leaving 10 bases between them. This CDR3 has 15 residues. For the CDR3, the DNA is TGTGCCAGCAGTTTATATGAGACTCACACCGGGGAGCTGTTTTTT. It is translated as CASSLYETHTGELFF.

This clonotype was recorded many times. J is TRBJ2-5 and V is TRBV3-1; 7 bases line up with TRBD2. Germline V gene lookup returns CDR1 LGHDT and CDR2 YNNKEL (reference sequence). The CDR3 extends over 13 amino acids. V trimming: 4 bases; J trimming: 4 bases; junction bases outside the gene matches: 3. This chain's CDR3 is CASSPGLRETQYF. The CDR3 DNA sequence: TGTGCCAGCAGCCCGGGACTACGAGAGACCCAGTACTTC.

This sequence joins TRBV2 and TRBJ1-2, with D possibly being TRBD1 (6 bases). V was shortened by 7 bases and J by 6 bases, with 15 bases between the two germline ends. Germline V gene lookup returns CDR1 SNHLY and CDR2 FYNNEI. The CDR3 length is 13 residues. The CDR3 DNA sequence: TGTGCCAGCACGATCGGACAGTCCGATGGCTACACCTTC. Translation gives CASTIGQSDGYTF. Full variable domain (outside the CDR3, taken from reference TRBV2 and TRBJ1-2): EPEVTQTPSHQVTQMGQEVILRCVPISNHLYFYWYRQILGQKVEFLVSFYNNEISEKSEIFDDQFSVERPDGSNFTLKIRSTKLEDSAMYFCASTIGQSDGYTFGSGTRLTVV.

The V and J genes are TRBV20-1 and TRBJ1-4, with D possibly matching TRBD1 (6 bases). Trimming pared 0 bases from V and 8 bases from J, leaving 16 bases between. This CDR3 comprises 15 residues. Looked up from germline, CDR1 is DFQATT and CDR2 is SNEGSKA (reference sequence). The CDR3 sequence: CSARDQAGAGEKLFF. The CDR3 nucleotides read TGCAGTGCTAGAGATCAGGCAGGGGCAGGAGAAAAACTGTTTTTT.

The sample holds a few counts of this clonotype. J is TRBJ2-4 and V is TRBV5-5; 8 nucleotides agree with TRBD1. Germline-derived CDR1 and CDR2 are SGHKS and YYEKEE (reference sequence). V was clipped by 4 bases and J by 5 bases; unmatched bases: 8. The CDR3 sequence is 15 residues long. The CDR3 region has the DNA TGTGCCAGCAGCCCGGCTGCGACAGGGGAAAACATTCAGTACTTC. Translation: CASSPAATGENIQYF.

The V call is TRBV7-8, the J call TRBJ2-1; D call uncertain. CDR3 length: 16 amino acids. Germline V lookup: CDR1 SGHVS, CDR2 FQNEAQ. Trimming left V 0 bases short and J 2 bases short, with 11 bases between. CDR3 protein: CASSLAGYQAYNEQFF. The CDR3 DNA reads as TGTGCCAGCAGCTTAGCGGGCTACCAAGCCTACAATGAGCAGTTCTTC.

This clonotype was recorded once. CDR3 residues: CASSLGPSGDNSPLHF. The CDR3 DNA reads as TGTGCCAGCAGTTTGGGACCCTCGGGGGATAATTCACCCCTCCACTTT. The chain recombines TRBV12-3 or TRBV12-4 with TRBJ1-6; possible D gene TRBD1, 5 bases. Trimming left V 3 bases short and J 5 bases short, with 14 bases between. The CDR3 runs to 16 residues.

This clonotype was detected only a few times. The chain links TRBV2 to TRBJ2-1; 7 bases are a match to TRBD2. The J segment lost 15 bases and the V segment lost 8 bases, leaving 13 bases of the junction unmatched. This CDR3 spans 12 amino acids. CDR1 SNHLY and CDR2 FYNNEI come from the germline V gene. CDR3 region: CASRGDSPSGFF. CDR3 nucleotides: TGTGCCAGCCGGGGGGACTCCCCCTCGGGGTTCTTC.

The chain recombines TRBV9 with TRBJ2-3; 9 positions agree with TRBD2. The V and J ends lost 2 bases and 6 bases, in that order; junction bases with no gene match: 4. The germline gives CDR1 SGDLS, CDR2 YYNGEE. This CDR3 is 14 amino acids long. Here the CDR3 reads CASSVSGGRDTQYF. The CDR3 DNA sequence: TGTGCCAGCAGCGTTAGCGGGGGCAGGGATACGCAGTATTTT.

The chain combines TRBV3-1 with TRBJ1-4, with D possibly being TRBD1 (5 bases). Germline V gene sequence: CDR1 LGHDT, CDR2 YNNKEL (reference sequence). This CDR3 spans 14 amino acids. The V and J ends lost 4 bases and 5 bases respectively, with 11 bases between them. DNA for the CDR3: TGTGCCAGCAGCCCTGGGACCTTGAATGAAAAACTGTTTTTT. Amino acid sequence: CASSPGTLNEKLFF.

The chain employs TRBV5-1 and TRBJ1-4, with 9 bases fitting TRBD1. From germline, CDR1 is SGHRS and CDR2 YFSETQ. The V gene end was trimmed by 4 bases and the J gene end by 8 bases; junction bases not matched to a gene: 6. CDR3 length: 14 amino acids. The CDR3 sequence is CASSLGTGREKLFF. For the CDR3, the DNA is TGCGCCAGCAGCCTCGGGACAGGGAGGGAAAAACTGTTTTTT.

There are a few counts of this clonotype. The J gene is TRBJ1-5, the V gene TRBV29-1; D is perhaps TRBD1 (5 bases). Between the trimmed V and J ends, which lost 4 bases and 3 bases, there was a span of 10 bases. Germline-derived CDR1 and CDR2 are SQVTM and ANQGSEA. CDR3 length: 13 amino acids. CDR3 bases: TGCAGCGTTGTGGGGGGTATCAATCAGCCCCAGCATTTT. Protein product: CSVVGGINQPQHF.

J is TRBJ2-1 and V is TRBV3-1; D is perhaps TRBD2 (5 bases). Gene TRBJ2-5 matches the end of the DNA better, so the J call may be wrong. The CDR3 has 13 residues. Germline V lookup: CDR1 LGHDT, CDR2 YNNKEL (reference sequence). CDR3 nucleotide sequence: TGTGCCAGCAACCGGCTAGAGGGAGAGACCCAGTACTTC. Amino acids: CASNRLEGETQYF.

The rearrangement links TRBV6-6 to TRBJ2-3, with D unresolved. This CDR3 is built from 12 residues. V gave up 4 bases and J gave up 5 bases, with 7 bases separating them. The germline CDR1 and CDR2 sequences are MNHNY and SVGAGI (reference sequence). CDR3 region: CASSSGRDTQYF. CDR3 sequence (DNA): TGTGCCAGCAGTTCCGGAAGAGATACGCAGTATTTT.

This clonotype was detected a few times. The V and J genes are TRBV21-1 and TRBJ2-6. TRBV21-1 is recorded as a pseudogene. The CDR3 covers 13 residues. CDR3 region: CASGRSGANVLTF. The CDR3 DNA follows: TGTGCCAGCGGGAGGTCTGGGGCCAACGTCCTGACTTTC.

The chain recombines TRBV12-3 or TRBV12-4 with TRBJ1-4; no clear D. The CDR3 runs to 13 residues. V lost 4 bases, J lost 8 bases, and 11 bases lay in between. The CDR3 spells CASSSIISEKLFF. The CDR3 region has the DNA TGTGCCAGCAGTTCCATTATTTCGGAAAAACTGTTTTTT.

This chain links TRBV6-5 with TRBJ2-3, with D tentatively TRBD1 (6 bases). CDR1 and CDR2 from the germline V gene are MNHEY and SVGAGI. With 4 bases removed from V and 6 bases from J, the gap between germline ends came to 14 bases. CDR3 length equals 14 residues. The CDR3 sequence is CASSSLAGDDTQYF. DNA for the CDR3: TGTGCCAGCAGTTCCCTCGCAGGGGACGATACGCAGTATTTT.